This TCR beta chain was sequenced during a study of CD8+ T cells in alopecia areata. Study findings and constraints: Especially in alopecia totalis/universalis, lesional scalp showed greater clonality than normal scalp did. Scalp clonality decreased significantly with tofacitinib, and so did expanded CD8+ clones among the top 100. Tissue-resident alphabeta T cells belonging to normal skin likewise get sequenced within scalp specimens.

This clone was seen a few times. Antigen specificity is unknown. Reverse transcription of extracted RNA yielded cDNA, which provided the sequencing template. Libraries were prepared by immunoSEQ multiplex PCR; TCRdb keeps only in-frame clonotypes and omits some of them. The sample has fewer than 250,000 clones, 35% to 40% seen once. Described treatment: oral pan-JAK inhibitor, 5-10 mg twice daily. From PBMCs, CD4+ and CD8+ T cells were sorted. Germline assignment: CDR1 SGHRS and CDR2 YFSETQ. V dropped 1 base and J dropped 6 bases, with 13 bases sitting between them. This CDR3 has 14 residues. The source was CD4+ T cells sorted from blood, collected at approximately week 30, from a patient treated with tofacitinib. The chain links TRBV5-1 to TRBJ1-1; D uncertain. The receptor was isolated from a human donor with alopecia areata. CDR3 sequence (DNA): TGCGCCAGCAGCTTGAGGGTTGGAGGAGCTGAAGCTTTCTTT. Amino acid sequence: CASSLRVGGAEAFF.